The 17 T cell receptor beta chains reported below all come from one sample, sequenced in a study of blood T cell repertoires in COVID-19 (dated by TCRdb to between 2020 and 2021). Receptors were amplified or captured by the immunoSEQ multiplex PCR assay. Entries here come from immuneACCESS through TCRdb and include only in-frame sequences with V and J called. Some clones fail to appear in such tables; in the studies checked, an unresolved V gene covers under half of the shortfall, and the cause of the remainder is unknown. This sample has roughly 670,000 clones in its table, and 85% to 90% of those were observed once. The biggest ten clones account for more than 0.25% of the sample. The sample taken for sequencing was peripheral blood. These receptors came from a young woman with acute or convalescent COVID-19.

The gene calls are TRBV3-1 (or the pseudogene TRBV3-2) and TRBJ1-2; 7 bases line up with TRBD1. The CDR3 totals 14 residues. Germline CDR1 LGHDT, CDR2 YNNKEL (reference sequence). The V segment lost 4 bases and the J segment 3 bases; nucleotides outside the gene matches: 5. CDR3 loop: CASSPPGTDYGYTF. In nucleotides, the CDR3 is TGTGCCAGCAGCCCGCCCGGGACAGACTATGGCTACACCTTC.

This CDR3 is CASSLLRGGGYTF. CDR3 bases: TGTGCCAGCAGCTTGTTAAGGGGCGGCGGCTACACCTTC. The genes are TRBV5-8 and TRBJ1-2, with a weak D call TRBD1 (5 bases). CDR1 is SGHTS and CDR2 is YDEGEE in the germline V gene. V dropped 1 base and J dropped 8 bases, with 12 bases sitting between them. CDR3 length equals 13 residues.

The rearrangement uses TRBV6-5 and TRBJ2-7; 7 bases align to TRBD1. The CDR3 sequence is 14 residues long. CDR1 is MNHEY, CDR2 SVGAGI, per germline. J was trimmed by 5 bases and V by 0 bases; bases with no gene match: 4. In DNA form, the CDR3 reads TGTGCCAGCAGTTACTCGGGGACAGAGAACGAGCAGTACTTC. This encodes CASSYSGTENEQYF.

The chain uses TRBV9 and TRBJ1-6; D perhaps matches TRBD1 (5 bases). CDR3 length: 15 residues. V shed 2 bases and J shed 7 bases, with 13 bases lying between them. Germline loops: CDR1 SGDLS, CDR2 YYNGEE. The CDR3 is CASSVDNPGNSPLHF. CDR3 nucleotide sequence: TGTGCCAGCAGCGTCGATAATCCAGGGAATTCACCCCTCCACTTT.

The V gene is TRBV4-3, the J gene TRBJ2-3; 9 bases fit TRBD2. V trimming: 0 bases; J trimming: 2 bases; junction bases outside the gene matches: 6. This CDR3 comprises 17 residues. Per the germline V gene, CDR1 is LGHNA and CDR2 is YSLEER. The CDR3 is CASSQEYLAGSTDTQYF. The CDR3 DNA is TGCGCCAGCAGCCAAGAATACCTAGCGGGGTCCACAGATACGCAGTATTTT.

The V gene is TRBV18, the J gene TRBJ2-3; 9 bases align to TRBD2. CDR3 length: 18 residues. Losses at the gene ends were 1 base for V and 1 base for J; bases not matched to a gene: 9. Germline V CDR1 and CDR2: KGHSH, LQKENI. DNA for the CDR3: TGTGCCAGCTCACCACTTAGCGGGGGACCCATAGGCACAGATACGCAGTATTTT. It is translated as CASSPLSGGPIGTDTQYF. The full variable domain, its missing parts supplied by reference TRBV18 and TRBJ2-3, is NAGVMQNPRHLVRRRGQEARLRCSPMKGHSHVYWYRQLPEEGLKFMVYLQKENIIDESGMPKERFSAEFPKEGPSILRIQQVVRGDSAAYFCASSPLSGGPIGTDTQYFGPGTRLTVL.

The chain carries TRBV10-3 and TRBJ2-3, with TRBD1 matching over 8 bases. V trimming: 1 base; J trimming: 4 bases; junction bases outside the gene matches: 4. In germline, CDR1 is ENHRY, CDR2 SYGVKD. The CDR3 is 15 amino acids. CDR3 sequence (DNA): TGTGCCATCAGTGAGTGGGGACAGGTGTCAGATACGCAGTATTTT. Its translation: CAISEWGQVSDTQYF.

The gene calls are TRBV19 and TRBJ1-2; no clear D gene. Looked up from germline, CDR1 is LNHDA and CDR2 is SQIVND (reference sequence). V was shortened by 6 bases and J by 1 base, with 12 bases between the two germline ends. The CDR3 runs 14 residues. The CDR3 DNA reads TGTGCCAGTAGCTGGCAGATTAATAACTATGGCTACACCTTC. It codes for CASSWQINNYGYTF.

V usage is TRBV21-1 and J usage is TRBJ1-6; TRBD1 is taken as the D call from the table, unchecked against the DNA. TRBV21-1 corresponds to a pseudogene. The CDR3 extends over 17 amino acids. CDR3 region: CASSKETGGAVKSPLHF. In DNA form, the CDR3 reads TGTGCCAGCAGCAAGGAAACAGGGGGAGCCGTAAAATCACCCCTCCACTTT.

This chain uses TRBV7-9 with TRBJ1-2; D not resolved. This CDR3 is built from 13 residues. Germline V CDR1 and CDR2: SEHNR, FQNEAQ (reference sequence). The germline V and J ends were trimmed by 2 bases and 1 base, with 5 bases remaining between them. The chain's CDR3 is CASSLNNNYGYTF. CDR3 DNA: TGTGCCAGCAGCTTAAACAATAACTATGGCTACACCTTC.

The chain combines TRBV7-9 with TRBJ2-7; 10 bases are shared with TRBD1. The J segment lost 2 bases and the V segment lost 2 bases, leaving 3 bases of the junction unmatched. This CDR3 is built from 15 residues. From germline, CDR1 is SEHNR and CDR2 FQNEAQ (reference sequence). The CDR3 DNA reads as TGTGCCAGCAGCTTAATGGGACAGGGGCCCTACGAGCAGTACTTC. Protein sequence: CASSLMGQGPYEQYF.

The CDR3 protein is CASSLGQSSNQPQHF. CDR3 nucleotide sequence: TGTGCCAGCAGCCTGGGACAGAGTAGCAATCAGCCCCAGCATTTT. The chain recombines TRBV5-8 with TRBJ1-5; 7 nucleotides agree with TRBD1. Germline values: CDR1 SGHTS, CDR2 YDEGEE. This CDR3 is built from 15 residues. Trimming took 4 bases from V and 0 from J; bases not matched to a gene: 4.

V and J are TRBV9 and TRBJ1-4; TRBD1 matches 8 bases. CDR1 SGDLS and CDR2 YYNGEE come from the germline V gene. With 4 bases clipped from V and 7 bases from J, the junction kept 9 bases outside the gene matches. This CDR3 is 15 amino acids long. The CDR3 DNA is TGTGCCAGCAGCCCCCGACAGGGGAGGAGTGAAAAACTGTTTTTT. It specifies CASSPRQGRSEKLFF.

This clone was recorded once. This chain connects TRBV3-1 (or the pseudogene TRBV3-2) to TRBJ2-1, with 11 bases lining up with TRBD2. V was clipped by 2 bases and J by 9 bases; unmatched bases: 6. Germline V CDR1 and CDR2: LGHDT, YNNKEL (reference sequence). The CDR3 runs to 15 residues. The DNA of the CDR3 is TGTGCCAGCAGCCAAACTAGCGGGGGTATCGGTGAGCAGTTCTTC. Its protein is CASSQTSGGIGEQFF.

The chain is built from TRBV3-1 (or the pseudogene TRBV3-2) and TRBJ1-2; 9 nucleotides match TRBD1. The J segment lost 3 bases and the V segment lost 4 bases, leaving 6 bases of the junction unmatched. The CDR3 runs to 15 residues. CDR1 LGHDT and CDR2 YNNKEL come from the germline V gene (reference sequence). In nucleotides, the CDR3 is TGTGCCAGCAGCCCTTCAGACAGGGGGGACTATGGCTACACCTTC. Its translation: CASSPSDRGDYGYTF.

The chain couples TRBV7-9 to TRBJ1-1; TRBD1 agrees at 11 bases. The CDR3 covers 14 residues. V was pared by 3 bases and J by 5 bases, with 2 bases of the junction left unmatched. CDR1 and CDR2 from the germline V gene are SEHNR and FQNEAQ (reference sequence). The CDR3 reads CASSFRDRGTEAFF. CDR3 sequence (DNA): TGTGCCAGCAGCTTTCGGGACAGGGGGACTGAAGCTTTCTTT.

The V call is TRBV5-1, the J call TRBJ1-5; 7 bases are shared with TRBD1. The germline gives CDR1 SGHRS, CDR2 YFSETQ. Trimming at V came to 5 bases and at J to 3 bases, leaving 2 bases not matched to a gene. This CDR3 comprises 13 residues. This chain's CDR3 is CASRGTDNQPQHF. The DNA for the CDR3 is TGCGCCAGCAGGGGGACAGACAATCAGCCCCAGCATTTT.